The next 15 T cell receptor beta chains were all read from a single sample in a study of siplizumab effects on memory and regulatory T cells. TCRdb keeps only in-frame clones here, not all; method: immunoSEQ multiplex PCR. There are 100,000 or so clones in the sample; about 93% occur only once, and approximately 0.3% lies in the top ten. Sequenced input: CD4+ T cells sorted from blood. These receptors all stem from a human donor in good health.

The V call is TRBV5-1, the J call TRBJ2-2; 10 positions match TRBD1. The CDR3 totals 14 residues. Germline CDR1 and CDR2: SGHRS and YFSETQ. Losses at the gene ends were 4 bases for V and 5 bases for J; bases not matched to a gene: 2. In DNA form, the CDR3 reads TGCGCCAGCAGCGAGGGACAGGGGACCGGGGAGCTGTTTTTT. Amino acids: CASSEGQGTGELFF.

The chain recombines TRBV7-9 with TRBJ1-4; D is unresolved. CDR1 is SEHNR, CDR2 FQNEAQ, per germline (reference sequence). V was shortened by 1 base and J by 10 bases, with 13 bases between the two germline ends. The CDR3 has 14 residues. In DNA form, the CDR3 reads TGTGCCAGCAGCTTAGAAGGGATCGTGGGAAAACTGTTTTTT. Translating it yields CASSLEGIVGKLFF.

The V gene is TRBV4-1, the J gene TRBJ1-6; D is undetermined. Trimming took 4 bases from V and 0 from J, leaving 7 bases between them. The germline V gene has CDR1 MGHRA and CDR2 YSYEKL. This CDR3 is 15 amino acids long. CDR3 DNA sequence: TGCGCCAGCAGCCCTAGAAGCTCCTATAATTCACCCCTCCACTTT. It encodes CASSPRSSYNSPLHF.

The chain is built from TRBV27 and TRBJ1-6; D perhaps matches TRBD1 (6 bases). The CDR3 loop spans 14 amino acids. Germline CDR1 is MNHEY and CDR2 is SMNVEV (reference sequence). V lost 4 bases and J 7 bases, leaving 11 bases between the germline ends. DNA of the CDR3: TGTGCCAGCAGTTCAGGACAGCCCAATTCACCCCTCCACTTT. Its protein is CASSSGQPNSPLHF.

This chain uses TRBV6-1 with TRBJ1-5, with a tentative D call TRBD1 (5 bases). In germline, CDR1 is MNHNS, CDR2 SASEGT. This CDR3 contains 13 residues. The V gene lost 7 bases and the J gene lost 4 bases, with 11 bases spanning the gap. The CDR3 bases are TGTGCCAGCATAAGGGGACCGAATCAGCCCCAGCATTTT. Translation: CASIRGPNQPQHF.

The CDR3 region is CSVATGQALDYGYTF. In DNA, the CDR3 is TGCAGCGTTGCAACCGGGCAGGCCTTAGACTATGGCTACACCTTC. The chain links TRBV29-1 to TRBJ1-2; no clear D. CDR1 is SQVTM and CDR2 is ANQGSEA in the germline V gene. V was trimmed by 4 bases and J by 3 bases, leaving 18 bases between them. This CDR3 spans 15 amino acids.

The rearrangement joins TRBV5-4 to TRBJ1-4; tentatively, D is TRBD1 (5 bases). Deletions cut 4 bases from V and 4 bases from J, with 20 bases between. The CDR3 sequence is 17 residues long. The V gene's germline CDR1 is SGHNT and CDR2 YYREEE (reference sequence). DNA of the CDR3: TGTGCCAGCAGCGCAATGTCAGTAGGGACGGGTAATGAAAAACTGTTTTTT. This encodes CASSAMSVGTGNEKLFF.

CDR3 protein: CATSRGYRGQETQYF. In nucleotides, the CDR3 is TGTGCCACCAGCAGAGGTTACAGGGGGCAAGAGACCCAGTACTTC. V gene TRBV15 combines with J gene TRBJ2-5, with 8 bases matching TRBD1. CDR3 length: 15 residues. Germline V gene sequence: CDR1 LNHNV, CDR2 YYDKDF (reference sequence). V trimming: 1 base; J trimming: 2 bases; junction bases outside the gene matches: 3.

J is TRBJ1-4 and V is TRBV6-1; D possibly corresponds to TRBD1 (6 bases). The V and J ends lost 4 bases and 5 bases respectively, with 11 bases between them. Germline values: CDR1 MNHNS, CDR2 SASEGT. This CDR3 is 14 amino acids long. The CDR3 nucleotides read TGTGCCAGCAGTGCCGACAGGTACAATGAAAAACTGTTTTTT. This encodes CASSADRYNEKLFF.

The chain combines TRBV10-3 with TRBJ1-1; D gene ambiguous. The V gene lost 8 bases and the J gene lost 8 bases, with 15 bases spanning the gap. CDR3 length: 12 residues. Germline V lookup: CDR1 ENHRY, CDR2 SYGVKD. CDR3 amino acids: CAIGGGPREAFF. The CDR3 nucleotides are TGTGCCATCGGCGGCGGCCCCCGGGAAGCTTTCTTT.

The chain recombines TRBV29-1 with TRBJ2-3, with D perhaps matching TRBD1 or TRBD2 (6 bases each). CDR1 SQVTM and CDR2 ANQGSEA come from the germline V gene. Trimming took off 7 bases at V and 3 bases at J, with 14 bases between the two ends. The CDR3 spans 13 residues. The CDR3 reads CSGGWGATDTQYF. CDR3 DNA: TGCAGCGGTGGATGGGGGGCTACAGATACGCAGTATTTT.

The V call is TRBV30, the J call TRBJ2-3, with D perhaps being TRBD1 or TRBD2 (6 bases each). Deletions cut 7 bases from V and 6 bases from J, with 20 bases between. Germline CDR1 and CDR2: GTSNPN and SVGIG (reference sequence). This CDR3 has 14 amino acids. The CDR3 is CASNRGPTGDTQYF. CDR3 coding DNA: TGTGCCTCTAATCGGGGGCCGACGGGGGATACGCAGTATTTT.

The genes are TRBV7-2 and TRBJ2-3; D gene ambiguous. The germline V gene encodes CDR1 SGHTA and CDR2 FQGNSA. The CDR3 contains 16 residues. Trimming removed 4 bases at V and 0 bases at J, with 14 bases between. The CDR3 nucleotides read TGTGCCAGCAGCTCTCCCAGCACTCCTAGCACAGATACGCAGTATTTT. It specifies CASSSPSTPSTDTQYF. Together with reference TRBV7-2 and TRBJ2-3, the CDR3 gives the full variable domain: GAGVSQSPSNKVTEKGKDVELRCDPISGHTALYWYRQSLGQGLEFLIYFQGNSAPDKSGLPSDRFSAERTGGSVSTLTIQRTQQEDSAVYLCASSSPSTPSTDTQYFGPGTRLTVL.

This chain connects TRBV9 to TRBJ2-3; D not certain. V lost 3 bases and J 1 base, leaving 12 bases between the germline ends. The V gene's germline CDR1 is SGDLS and CDR2 YYNGEE. The CDR3 is made up of 15 amino acids. The CDR3 DNA reads TGTGCCAGCAGCGCGGAGCTAAGTGGCACAGATACGCAGTATTTT. Protein: CASSAELSGTDTQYF. Combining the CDR3 with reference TRBV9 and TRBJ2-3 gives the whole variable domain DSGVTQTPKHLITATGQRVTLRCSPRSGDLSVYWYQQSLDQGLQFLIQYYNGEERAKGNILERFSAQQFPDLHSELNLSSLELGDSALYFCASSAELSGTDTQYFGPGTRLTVL.

V and J are TRBV19 and TRBJ2-1, with D tentatively TRBD1 or TRBD2 (6 bases each). Germline assignment: CDR1 LNHDA and CDR2 SQIVND (reference sequence). The CDR3 has 16 residues. The V end lost 6 bases, the J end lost 8 bases, and 23 bases lay between the germline ends. CDR3 bases: TGTGCCAGTAGCACCCGGGCCACAGGGAGGTCTGATGAGCAGTTCTTC. Translation gives CASSTRATGRSDEQFF.